This TCR beta chain was documented in a study of blood T cell repertoires in COVID-19. Trimming left V 1 base short and J 4 bases short, with 22 bases between. The CDR3 spans 19 residues. Per germline, CDR1 SGHDN and CDR2 FVKESK. Sequencing was performed with immunoSEQ multiplex PCR; in TCRdb, only in-frame clones are kept and a portion is missing. The profile shows about 220,000 clones, roughly 90% of them singletons. The rearrangement uses TRBV14 and TRBJ1-4; maybe TRBD1 (6 bases). The source is a man aged 40-50 years with active or convalescent COVID-19. Sample: peripheral blood. The CDR3 spells CASSQGKWTVGCLNEKLFF. CDR3 nucleotides: TGTGCCAGCAGCCAAGGAAAGTGGACAGTGGGTTGCCTTAATGAAAAACTGTTTTTT.